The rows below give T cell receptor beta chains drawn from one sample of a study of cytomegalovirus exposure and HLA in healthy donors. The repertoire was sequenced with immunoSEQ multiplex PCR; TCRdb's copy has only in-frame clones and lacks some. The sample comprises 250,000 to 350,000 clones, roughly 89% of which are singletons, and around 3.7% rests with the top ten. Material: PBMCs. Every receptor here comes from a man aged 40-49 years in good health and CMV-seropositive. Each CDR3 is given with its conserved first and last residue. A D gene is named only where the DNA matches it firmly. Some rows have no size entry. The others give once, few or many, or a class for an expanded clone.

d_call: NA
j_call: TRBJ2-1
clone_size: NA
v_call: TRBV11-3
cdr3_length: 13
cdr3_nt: TGTGCCAGCAGCTTAGATAGGAGCTATGAGCAGTTCTTC
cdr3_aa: CASSLDRSYEQFF

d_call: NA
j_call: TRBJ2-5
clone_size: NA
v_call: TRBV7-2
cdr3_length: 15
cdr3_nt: TGTGCCAGCAGCTTAGCGCCAGACTTCAAAGGGACCCAGTACTTC
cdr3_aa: CASSLAPDFKGTQYF

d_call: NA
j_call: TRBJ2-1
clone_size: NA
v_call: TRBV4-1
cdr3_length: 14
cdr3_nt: TGCGCCAGCAGCCCAGGGGGAGCGGGTAATGAGCAGTTCTTC
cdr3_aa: CASSPGGAGNEQFF

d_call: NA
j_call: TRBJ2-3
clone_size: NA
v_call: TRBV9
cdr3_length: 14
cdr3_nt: TGTGCCAGCAGCGTAGAGAGCGGGTCAGATACGCAGTATTTT
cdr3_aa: CASSVESGSDTQYF

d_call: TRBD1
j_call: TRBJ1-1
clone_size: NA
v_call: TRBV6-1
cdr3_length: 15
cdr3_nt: TGTGCCAGCAGTGAAGCGCAGGGGGCGGGCACTGAAGCTTTCTTT
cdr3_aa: CASSEAQGAGTEAFF

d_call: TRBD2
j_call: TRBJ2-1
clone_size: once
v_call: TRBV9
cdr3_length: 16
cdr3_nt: TGTGCCAGCAGCGTAGGGTCCGCCGGGACTAGCTATGAGCAGTTCTTC
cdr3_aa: CASSVGSAGTSYEQFF

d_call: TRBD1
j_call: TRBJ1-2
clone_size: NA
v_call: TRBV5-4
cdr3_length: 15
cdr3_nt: TGTGCCAGCAGCCGGTCGGCGACAGGGGGCTATGGCTACACCTTC
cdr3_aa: CASSRSATGGYGYTF

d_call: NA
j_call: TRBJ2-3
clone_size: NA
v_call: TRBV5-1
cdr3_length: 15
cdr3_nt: TGCGCCAGCAGCTTTCAGGGTATGGAGTCAGATACGCAGTATTTT
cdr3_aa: CASSFQGMESDTQYF

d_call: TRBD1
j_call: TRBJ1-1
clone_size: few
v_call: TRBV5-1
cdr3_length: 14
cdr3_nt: TGCGCCAGCAGCTCTGGGACAGGGGGTCCTGAAGCTTTCTTT
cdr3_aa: CASSSGTGGPEAFF

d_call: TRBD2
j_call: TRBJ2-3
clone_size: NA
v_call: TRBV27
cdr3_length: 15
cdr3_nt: TGTGCCAGCAGTCGCACCGGACTAGCGGGGGATACGCAGTATTTT
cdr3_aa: CASSRTGLAGDTQYF

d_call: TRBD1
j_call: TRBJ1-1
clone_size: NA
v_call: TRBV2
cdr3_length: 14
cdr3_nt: TGTGCCAGCACCAAGGACAGGGGGCTCAATGAAGCTTTCTTT
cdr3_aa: CASTKDRGLNEAFF

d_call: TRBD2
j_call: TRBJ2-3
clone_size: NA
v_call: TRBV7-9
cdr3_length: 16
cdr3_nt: TGTGCCAGCAGCTCGGTAGCGGGAGGGTTCACAGATACGCAGTATTTT
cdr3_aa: CASSSVAGGFTDTQYF

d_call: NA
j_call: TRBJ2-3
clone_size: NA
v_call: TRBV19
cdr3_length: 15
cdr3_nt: TGTGCCAGTAGTGCCGCCAGGCGTACCACAGATACGCAGTATTTT
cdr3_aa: CASSAARRTTDTQYF

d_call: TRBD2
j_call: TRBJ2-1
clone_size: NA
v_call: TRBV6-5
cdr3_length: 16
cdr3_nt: TGTGCCAGCAGTTACGAGACTAGCGGGACCTACAATGAGCAGTTCTTC
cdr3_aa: CASSYETSGTYNEQFF

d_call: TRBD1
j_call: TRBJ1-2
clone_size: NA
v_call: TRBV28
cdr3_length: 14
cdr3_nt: TGTGCCAGCAGACGACAGGGGGCGAACTATGGCTACACCTTC
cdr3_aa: CASRRQGANYGYTF

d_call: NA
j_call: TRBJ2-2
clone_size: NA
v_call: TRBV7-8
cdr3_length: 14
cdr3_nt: TGTGCCAGCAGCCCCAATCTCCGGACCGGGGAGCTGTTTTTT
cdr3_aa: CASSPNLRTGELFF

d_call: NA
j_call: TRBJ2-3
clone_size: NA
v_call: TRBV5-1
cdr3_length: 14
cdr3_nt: TGCGCCAGCAGTCCCGGGACAACTACAGATACGCAGTATTTT
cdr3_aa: CASSPGTTTDTQYF

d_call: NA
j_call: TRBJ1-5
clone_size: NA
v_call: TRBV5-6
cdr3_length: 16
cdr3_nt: TGTGCCAGCAGCTTGAGGGGTGGACACACCGATCAGCCCCAGCATTTT
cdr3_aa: CASSLRGGHTDQPQHF

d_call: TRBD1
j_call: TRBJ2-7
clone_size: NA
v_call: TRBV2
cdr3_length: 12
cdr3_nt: TGTGCCAGCTCGACAGGGGGCTACGAGCAGTACTTC
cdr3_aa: CASSTGGYEQYF

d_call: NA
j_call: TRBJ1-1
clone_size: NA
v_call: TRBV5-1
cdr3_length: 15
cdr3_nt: TGCGCCAGCAGCCACCTCCGGGGGATGAACACTGAAGCTTTCTTT
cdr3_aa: CASSHLRGMNTEAFF

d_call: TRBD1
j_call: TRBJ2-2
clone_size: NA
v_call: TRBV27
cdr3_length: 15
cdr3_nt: TGTGCCAGCACTTCTACCCAGGGGGCCGGCGGGGAGCTGTTTTTT
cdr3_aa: CASTSTQGAGGELFF

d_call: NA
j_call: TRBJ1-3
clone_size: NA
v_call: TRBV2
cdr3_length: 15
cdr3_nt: TGTGCCAGCAGTGAGACGGAGCCACTCGGAAACACCATATATTTT
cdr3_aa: CASSETEPLGNTIYF

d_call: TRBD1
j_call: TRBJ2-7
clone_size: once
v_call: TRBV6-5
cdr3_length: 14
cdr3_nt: TGTGCCAGCAGAAGACAGGGAAACTCCTACGAGCAGTACTTC
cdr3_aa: CASRRQGNSYEQYF

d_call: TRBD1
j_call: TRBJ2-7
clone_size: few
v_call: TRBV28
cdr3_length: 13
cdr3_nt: TGTGCCAGCGAGGGACAGGGGTCCTACGAGCAGTACTTC
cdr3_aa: CASEGQGSYEQYF

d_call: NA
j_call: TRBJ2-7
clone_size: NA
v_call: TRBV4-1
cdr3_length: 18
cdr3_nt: TGCGCCAGCAGCCCTGGTGACGGCTCGGGAGTTATGTCCTACGAGCAGTACTTC
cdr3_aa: CASSPGDGSGVMSYEQYF

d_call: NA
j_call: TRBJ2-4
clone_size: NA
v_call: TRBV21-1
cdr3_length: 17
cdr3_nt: TGTGCCAGCAGCAAAGACCCCAGGCTTATAGCCAAAAACATTCAGTACTTC
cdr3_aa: CASSKDPRLIAKNIQYF

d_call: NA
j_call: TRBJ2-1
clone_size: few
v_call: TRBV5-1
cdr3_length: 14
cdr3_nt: TGCGCCAGCAGCTTGCGAGGACAGTACAATGAGCAGTTCTTC
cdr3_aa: CASSLRGQYNEQFF

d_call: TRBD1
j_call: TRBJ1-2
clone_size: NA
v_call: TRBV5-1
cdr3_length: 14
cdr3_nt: TGCGCCAGCACCGATTCCGGGACAGGGGGTGGCTACACCTTC
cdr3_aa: CASTDSGTGGGYTF

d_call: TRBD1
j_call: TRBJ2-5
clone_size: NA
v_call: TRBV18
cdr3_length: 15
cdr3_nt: TGTGCCAGCTCCCTGGACAGGCCTTCGCCAGGGACCCAGTACTTC
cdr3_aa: CASSLDRPSPGTQYF

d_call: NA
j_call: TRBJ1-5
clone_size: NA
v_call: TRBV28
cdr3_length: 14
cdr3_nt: TGTGCCAGCAGTTTATTACAGAGCAATCAGCCCCAGCATTTT
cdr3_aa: CASSLLQSNQPQHF

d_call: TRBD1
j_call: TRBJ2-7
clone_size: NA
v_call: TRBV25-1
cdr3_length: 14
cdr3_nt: TGTGCCAGCAGTGAGCTCGACAGGGGCTACGAGCAGTACTTC
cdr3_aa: CASSELDRGYEQYF

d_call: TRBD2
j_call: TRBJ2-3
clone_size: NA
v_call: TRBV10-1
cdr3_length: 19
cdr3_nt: TGCGCCAGCAGTGAGCTAAGACTAGCGGGAGCTACCTTCACAGATACGCAGTATTTT
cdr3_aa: CASSELRLAGATFTDTQYF

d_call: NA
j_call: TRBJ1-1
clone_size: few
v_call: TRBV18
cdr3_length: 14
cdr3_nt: TGTGCCAGTTCCCCTCTGGGGGGGAACACTGAAGCTTTCTTT
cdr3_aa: CASSPLGGNTEAFF

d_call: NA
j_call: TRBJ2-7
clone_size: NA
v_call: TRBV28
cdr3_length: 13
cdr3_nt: TGTGCCAGCACCCCTGGCGGAGTGGACGAGCAGTACTTC
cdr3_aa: CASTPGGVDEQYF

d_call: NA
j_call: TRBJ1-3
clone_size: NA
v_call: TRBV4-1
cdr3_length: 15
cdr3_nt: TGCGCCAGCAGCCAACGCGGCCCACCTGGAAACACCATATATTTT
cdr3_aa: CASSQRGPPGNTIYF

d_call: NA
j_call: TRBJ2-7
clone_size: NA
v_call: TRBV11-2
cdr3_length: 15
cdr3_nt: TGTGCCAGCAGCACGGGACTTTTGAATTCCTACGAGCAGTACTTC
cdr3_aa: CASSTGLLNSYEQYF

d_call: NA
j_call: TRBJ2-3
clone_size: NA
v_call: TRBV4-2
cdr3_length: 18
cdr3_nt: TGTGCCAGCAGCCAAGAAAAGGGATTAGCGTCTAGCACAGATACGCAGTATTTT
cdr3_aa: CASSQEKGLASSTDTQYF

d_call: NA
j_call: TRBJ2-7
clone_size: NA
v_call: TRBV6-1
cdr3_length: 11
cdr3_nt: TGTGCCAGCAGGACAGGTTACATGCAGTACTTC
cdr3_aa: CASRTGYMQYF

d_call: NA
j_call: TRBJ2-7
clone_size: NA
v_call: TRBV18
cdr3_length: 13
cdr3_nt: TGTGCCAGCTCACTAAGCCGGGACACAGAGCAGTACTTC
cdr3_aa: CASSLSRDTEQYF

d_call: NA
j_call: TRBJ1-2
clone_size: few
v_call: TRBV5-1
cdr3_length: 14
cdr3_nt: TGCGCCAGCAGCCCGTCCCCAGGGAACTATGGCTACACCTTC
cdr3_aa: CASSPSPGNYGYTF

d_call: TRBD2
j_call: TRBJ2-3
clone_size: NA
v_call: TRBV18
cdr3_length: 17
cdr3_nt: TGTGCCAGCTCACCCTCGCCTAGCGGGAGGGGAACAGATACGCAGTATTTT
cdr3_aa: CASSPSPSGRGTDTQYF

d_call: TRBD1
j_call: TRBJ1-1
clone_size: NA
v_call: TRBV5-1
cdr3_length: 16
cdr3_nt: TGCGCCAGCAGCGCCTGGACAGGCCTCAAGAACACTGAAGCTTTCTTT
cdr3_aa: CASSAWTGLKNTEAFF

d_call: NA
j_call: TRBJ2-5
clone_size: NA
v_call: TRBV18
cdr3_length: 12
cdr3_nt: TGTGCCAGCTCACCAGGAGAGGAGACCCAGTACTTC
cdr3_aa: CASSPGEETQYF

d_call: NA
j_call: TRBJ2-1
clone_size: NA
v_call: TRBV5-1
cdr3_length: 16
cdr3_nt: TGCGCCAGCAGCTTGGGGAGCGGTTATTCCTACAATGAGCAGTTCTTC
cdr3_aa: CASSLGSGYSYNEQFF

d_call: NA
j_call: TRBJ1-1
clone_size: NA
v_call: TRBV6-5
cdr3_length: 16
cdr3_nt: TGTGCCAGCAGTTACAGAATCGAGGGCGGGAACACTGAAGCTTTCTTT
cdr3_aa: CASSYRIEGGNTEAFF

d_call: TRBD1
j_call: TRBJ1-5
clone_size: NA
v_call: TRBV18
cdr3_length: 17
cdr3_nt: TGTGCCAGCTCACCACAACGCGTGACAGGGGGCAGTCAGCCCCAGCATTTT
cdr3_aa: CASSPQRVTGGSQPQHF

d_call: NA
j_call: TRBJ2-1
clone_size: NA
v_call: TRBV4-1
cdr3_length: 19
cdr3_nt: TGCGCCAGCAGCCAAGATCCGAGGGAGGCAGGGGGCTCCTACAATGAGCAGTTCTTC
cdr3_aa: CASSQDPREAGGSYNEQFF

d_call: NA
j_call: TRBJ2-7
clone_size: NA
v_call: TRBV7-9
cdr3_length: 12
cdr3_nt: TGTGCCAGCAGCTCCCTTACCTACGAGCAGTACTTC
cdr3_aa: CASSSLTYEQYF

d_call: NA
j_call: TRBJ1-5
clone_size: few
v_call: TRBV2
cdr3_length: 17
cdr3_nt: TGTGCCAGCAGTCGGAGGGGCAAGAACCGTAGCAATCAGCCCCAGCATTTT
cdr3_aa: CASSRRGKNRSNQPQHF

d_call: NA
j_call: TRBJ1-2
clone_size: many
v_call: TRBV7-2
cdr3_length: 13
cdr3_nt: TGTGCCAGCAGCTTATCCCAGGGCCTGGGCTACACCTTC
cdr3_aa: CASSLSQGLGYTF

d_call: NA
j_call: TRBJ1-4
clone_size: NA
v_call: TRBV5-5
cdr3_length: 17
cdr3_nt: TGTGCCAGCAGCTTGGTCGGGGACGGGGGGGTTGGGGAAAAACTGTTTTTT
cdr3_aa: CASSLVGDGGVGEKLFF

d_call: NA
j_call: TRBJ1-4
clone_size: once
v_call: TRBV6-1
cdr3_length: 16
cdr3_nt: TGTGCCAGCACCGAAGCCCCCAGTCCAACTAATGAAAAACTGTTTTTT
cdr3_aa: CASTEAPSPTNEKLFF

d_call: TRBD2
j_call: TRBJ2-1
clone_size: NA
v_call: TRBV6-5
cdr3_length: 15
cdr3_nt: TGTGCCAGCAGTTACGATGCGGGAGAGGTCAATGAGCAGTTCTTC
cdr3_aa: CASSYDAGEVNEQFF

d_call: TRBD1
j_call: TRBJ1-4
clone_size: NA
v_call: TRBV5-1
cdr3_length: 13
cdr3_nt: TGCGCCAGCAGCTTCAGGGGGTTGGAAAAACTGTTTTTT
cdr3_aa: CASSFRGLEKLFF

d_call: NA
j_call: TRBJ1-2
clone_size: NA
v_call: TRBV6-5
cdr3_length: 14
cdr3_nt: TGTGCCAGCAGTCGTCAAACAGGTCTCTATGGCTACACCTTC
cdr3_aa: CASSRQTGLYGYTF